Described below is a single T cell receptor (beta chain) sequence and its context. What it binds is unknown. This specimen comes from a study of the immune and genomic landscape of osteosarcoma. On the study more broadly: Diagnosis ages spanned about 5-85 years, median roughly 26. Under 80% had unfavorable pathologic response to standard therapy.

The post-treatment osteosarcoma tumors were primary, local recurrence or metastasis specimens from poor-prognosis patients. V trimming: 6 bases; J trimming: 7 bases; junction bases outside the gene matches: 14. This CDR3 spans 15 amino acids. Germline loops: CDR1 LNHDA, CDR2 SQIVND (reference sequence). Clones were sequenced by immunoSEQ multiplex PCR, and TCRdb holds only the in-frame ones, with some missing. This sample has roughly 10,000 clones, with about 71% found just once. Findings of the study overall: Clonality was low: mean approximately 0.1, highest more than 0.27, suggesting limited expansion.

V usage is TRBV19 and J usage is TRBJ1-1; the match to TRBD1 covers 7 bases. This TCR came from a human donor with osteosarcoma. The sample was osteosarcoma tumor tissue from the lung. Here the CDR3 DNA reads TGTGCCAGTAGCCTTCAAACAGGGGTACGAGGTGAAGCTTTCTTT. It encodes CASSLQTGVRGEAFF.